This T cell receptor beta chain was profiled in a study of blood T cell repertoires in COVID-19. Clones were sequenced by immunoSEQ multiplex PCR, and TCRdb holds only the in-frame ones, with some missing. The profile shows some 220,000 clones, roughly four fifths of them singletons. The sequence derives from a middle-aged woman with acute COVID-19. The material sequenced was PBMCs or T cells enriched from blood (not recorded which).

The CDR3 protein is CASSYSPGRYEQYF. In nucleotides, the CDR3 is TGTGCCAGCAGTTACTCCCCAGGGCGCTACGAGCAGTACTTC. This rearrangement joins TRBV6-5 to TRBJ2-7; maybe TRBD1 (5 bases). Deletions cut 0 bases from V and 3 bases from J, with 9 bases between. The CDR3 contains 14 residues. Germline V gives CDR1 MNHEY, CDR2 SVGAGI.